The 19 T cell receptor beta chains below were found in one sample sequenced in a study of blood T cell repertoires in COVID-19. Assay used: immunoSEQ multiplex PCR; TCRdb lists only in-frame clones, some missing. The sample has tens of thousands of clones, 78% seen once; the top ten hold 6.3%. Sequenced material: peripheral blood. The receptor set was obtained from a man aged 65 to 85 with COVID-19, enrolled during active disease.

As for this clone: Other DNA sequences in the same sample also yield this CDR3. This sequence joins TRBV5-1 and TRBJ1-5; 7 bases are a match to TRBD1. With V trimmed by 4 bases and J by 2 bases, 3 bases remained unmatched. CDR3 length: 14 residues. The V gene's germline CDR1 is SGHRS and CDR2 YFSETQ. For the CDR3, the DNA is TGCGCCAGCAGCCCGGGGACAGGCAATCAGCCCCAGCATTTT. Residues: CASSPGTGNQPQHF. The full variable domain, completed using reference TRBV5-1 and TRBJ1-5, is KAGVTQTPRYLIKTRGQQVTLSCSPISGHRSVSWYQQTPGQGLQFLFEYFSETQRNKGNFPGRFSGRQFSNSRSEMNVSTLELGDSALYLCASSPGTGNQPQHFGDGTRLSIL.

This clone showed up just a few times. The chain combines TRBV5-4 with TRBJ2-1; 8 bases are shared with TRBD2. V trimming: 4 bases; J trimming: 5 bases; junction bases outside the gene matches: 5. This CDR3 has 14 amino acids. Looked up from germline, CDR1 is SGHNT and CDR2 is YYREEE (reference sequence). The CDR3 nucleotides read TGTGCCAGCAGCAAGCGGGAGATGCACAATGAGCAGTTCTTC. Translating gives CASSKREMHNEQFF.

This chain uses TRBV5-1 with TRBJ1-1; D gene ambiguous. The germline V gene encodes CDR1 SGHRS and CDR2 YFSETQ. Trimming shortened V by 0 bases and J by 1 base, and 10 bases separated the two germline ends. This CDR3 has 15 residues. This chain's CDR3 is CASSLVSGQNTEAFF. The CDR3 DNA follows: TGCGCCAGCAGCTTGGTTTCTGGGCAGAACACTGAAGCTTTCTTT.

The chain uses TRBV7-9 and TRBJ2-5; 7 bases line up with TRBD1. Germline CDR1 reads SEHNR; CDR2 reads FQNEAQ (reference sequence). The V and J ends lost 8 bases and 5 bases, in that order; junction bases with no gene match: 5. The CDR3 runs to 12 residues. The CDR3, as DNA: TGTGCCAGCGAGGGGGCGGGTGAGACCCAGTACTTC. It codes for CASEGAGETQYF.

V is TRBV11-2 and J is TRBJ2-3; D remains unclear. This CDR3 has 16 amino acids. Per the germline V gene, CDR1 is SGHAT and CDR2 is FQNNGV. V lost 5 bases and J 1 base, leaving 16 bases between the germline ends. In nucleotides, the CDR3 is TGTGCCAGCAGCCCCCGACTTGGCCTCGGCACAGATACGCAGTATTTT. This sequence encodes CASSPRLGLGTDTQYF.

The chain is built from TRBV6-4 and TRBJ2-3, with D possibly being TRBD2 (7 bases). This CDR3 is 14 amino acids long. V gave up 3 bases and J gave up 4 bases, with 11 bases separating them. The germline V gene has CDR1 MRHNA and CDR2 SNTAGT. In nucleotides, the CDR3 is TGTGCCAGCAGTGAAGGGGGGGCTGCAGATACGCAGTATTTT. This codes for CASSEGGAADTQYF.

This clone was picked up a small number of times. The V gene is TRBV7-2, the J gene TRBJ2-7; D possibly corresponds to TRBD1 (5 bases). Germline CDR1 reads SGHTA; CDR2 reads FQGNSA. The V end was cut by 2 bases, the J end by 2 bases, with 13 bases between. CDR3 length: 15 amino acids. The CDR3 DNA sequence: TGTGCCAGCAGCTTAATAAGGGGAAGCCCCTACGAGCAGTACTTC. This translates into CASSLIRGSPYEQYF.

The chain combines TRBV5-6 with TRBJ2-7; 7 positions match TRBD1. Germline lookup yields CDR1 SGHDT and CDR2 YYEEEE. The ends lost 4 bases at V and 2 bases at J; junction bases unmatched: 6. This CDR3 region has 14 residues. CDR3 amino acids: CASSQQGTAYEQYF. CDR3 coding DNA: TGTGCCAGCAGCCAACAGGGGACAGCCTACGAGCAGTACTTC.

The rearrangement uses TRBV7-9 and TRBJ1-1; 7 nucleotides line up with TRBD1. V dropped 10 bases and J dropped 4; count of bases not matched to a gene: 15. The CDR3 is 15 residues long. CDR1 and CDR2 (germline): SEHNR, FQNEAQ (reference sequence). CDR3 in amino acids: CAISLGGNRGTEAFF. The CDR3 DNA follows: TGTGCCATTTCCCTTGGAGGGAACAGGGGCACTGAAGCTTTCTTT.

The CDR3 is CASSFRSRDRGGNEQFF. The CDR3 coding sequence is TGTGCCAGCAGCTTCCGCTCTCGGGACAGGGGAGGGAATGAGCAGTTCTTC. The chain has TRBV7-2 and TRBJ2-1; TRBD1 agrees at 10 bases. Per the germline V gene, CDR1 is SGHTA and CDR2 is FQGNSA. The CDR3 has 17 amino acids. The V gene end was trimmed by 3 bases and the J gene end by 7 bases; junction bases not matched to a gene: 12. Variable domain in full (rest from reference TRBV7-2 and TRBJ2-1): GAGVSQSPSNKVTEKGKDVELRCDPISGHTALYWYRQSLGQGLEFLIYFQGNSAPDKSGLPSDRFSAERTGGSVSTLTIQRTQQEDSAVYLCASSFRSRDRGGNEQFFGPGTRLTVL.

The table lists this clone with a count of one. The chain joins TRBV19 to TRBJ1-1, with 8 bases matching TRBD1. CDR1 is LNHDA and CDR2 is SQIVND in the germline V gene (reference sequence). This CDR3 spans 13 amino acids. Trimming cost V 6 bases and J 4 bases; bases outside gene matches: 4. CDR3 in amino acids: CASSLQGATEAFF. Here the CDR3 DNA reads TGTGCCAGTAGCCTCCAGGGGGCCACTGAAGCTTTCTTT.

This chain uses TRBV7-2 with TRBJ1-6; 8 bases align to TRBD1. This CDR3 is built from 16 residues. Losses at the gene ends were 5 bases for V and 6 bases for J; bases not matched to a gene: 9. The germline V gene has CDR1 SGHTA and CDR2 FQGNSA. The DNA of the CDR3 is TGTGCCAGCAGCCCGCAGGGGGCGGTGGGTAATTCACCCCTCCACTTT. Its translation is CASSPQGAVGNSPLHF.

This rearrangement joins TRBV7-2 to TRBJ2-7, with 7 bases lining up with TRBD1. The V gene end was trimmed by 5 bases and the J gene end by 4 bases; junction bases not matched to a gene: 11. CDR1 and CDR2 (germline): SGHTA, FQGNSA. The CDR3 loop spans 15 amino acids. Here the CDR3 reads CASSPTGTVIYEQYF. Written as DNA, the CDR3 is TGTGCCAGCAGCCCCACCGGGACAGTAATTTACGAGCAGTACTTC.

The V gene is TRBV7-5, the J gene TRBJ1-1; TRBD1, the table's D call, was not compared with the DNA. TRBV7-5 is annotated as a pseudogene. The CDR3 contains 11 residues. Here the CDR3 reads CARSHRGQAFF. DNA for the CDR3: TGTGCCAGAAGTCACAGGGGGCAGGCTTTCTTT.

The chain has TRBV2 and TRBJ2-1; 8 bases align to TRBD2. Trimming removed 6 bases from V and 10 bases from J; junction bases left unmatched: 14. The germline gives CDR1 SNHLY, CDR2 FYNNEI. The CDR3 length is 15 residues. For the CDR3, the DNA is TGTGCCAGCAGCCCCATGGGACTAGGCCAGGGGGAGCAGTTCTTC. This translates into CASSPMGLGQGEQFF.

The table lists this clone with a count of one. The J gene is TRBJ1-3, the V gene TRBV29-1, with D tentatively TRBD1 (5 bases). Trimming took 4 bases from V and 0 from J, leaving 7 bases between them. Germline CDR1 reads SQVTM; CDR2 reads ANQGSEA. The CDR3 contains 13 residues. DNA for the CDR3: TGCAGCGTTGTGGGGGGCTCTGGAAACACCATATATTTT. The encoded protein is CSVVGGSGNTIYF.

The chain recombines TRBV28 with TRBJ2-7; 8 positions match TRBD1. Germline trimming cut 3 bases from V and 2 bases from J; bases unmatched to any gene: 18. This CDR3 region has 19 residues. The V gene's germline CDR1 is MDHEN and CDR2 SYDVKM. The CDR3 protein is CASSLLGQGKGSGAYEQYF. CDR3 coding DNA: TGTGCCAGCAGTTTGCTTGGACAGGGAAAAGGAAGTGGCGCCTACGAGCAGTACTTC.

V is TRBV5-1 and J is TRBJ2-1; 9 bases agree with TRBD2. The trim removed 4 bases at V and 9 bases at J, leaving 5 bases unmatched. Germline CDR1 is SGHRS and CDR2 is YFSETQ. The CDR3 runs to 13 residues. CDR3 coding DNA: TGCGCCAGCAGCGCGGGACTAGCAATTGAGCAGTTCTTC. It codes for CASSAGLAIEQFF. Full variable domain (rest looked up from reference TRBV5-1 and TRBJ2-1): KAGVTQTPRYLIKTRGQQVTLSCSPISGHRSVSWYQQTPGQGLQFLFEYFSETQRNKGNFPGRFSGRQFSNSRSEMNVSTLELGDSALYLCASSAGLAIEQFFGPGTRLTVL.

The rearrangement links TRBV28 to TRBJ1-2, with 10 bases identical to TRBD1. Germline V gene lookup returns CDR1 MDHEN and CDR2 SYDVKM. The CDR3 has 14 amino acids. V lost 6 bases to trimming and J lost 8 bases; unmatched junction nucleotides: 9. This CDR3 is CASSPSQTGGGYTF. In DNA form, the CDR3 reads TGTGCCAGCAGCCCATCCCAGACAGGGGGCGGCTACACCTTC.